The rows below give T cell receptor beta chains drawn from one sample of a study of T cell clonotyping in hematopoietic cell transplantation. TCRdb's copy holds only in-frame clones and misses some; the assay was immunoSEQ multiplex PCR. The sample contains around 40,000 clones, roughly 95% of which appear only once. The starting material was peripheral blood mononuclear cells, obtained before stem cell transplant. The receptors derive from a middle-aged man with chronic myeloid leukemia. Some clones in this sample may be carry-over from other donors' samples. The CDR3 runs from the conserved cysteine through the conserved F or W. The D gene is left open where the match is weak. The size field is filled for only some rows; it gives once, few, many or a size class.

CDR3aa: CASSRTGEASPQHF
CDR3nt: TGTGCCAGTAGTCGAACAGGGGAGGCGTCTCCCCAGCATTTT
j_gene: TRBJ1-5
abundance: -
d_gene: TRBD1
v_gene: TRBV19

CDR3aa: CASTPAGGDNEQFF
CDR3nt: TGTGCCAGCACTCCTGCGGGGGGGGACAATGAGCAGTTCTTC
j_gene: TRBJ2-1
abundance: -
d_gene: TRBD2
v_gene: TRBV6-6

CDR3aa: CATSRDRAGNQPQHF
CDR3nt: TGTGCCACCAGCAGAGACAGGGCGGGGAATCAGCCCCAGCATTTT
j_gene: TRBJ1-5
abundance: few
d_gene: -
v_gene: TRBV15

CDR3aa: CASSLGQAGGYTF
CDR3nt: TGTGCCAGCAGCTTAGGCCAGGCGGGCGGCTACACCTTC
j_gene: TRBJ1-2
abundance: -
d_gene: -
v_gene: TRBV11-2

CDR3aa: CSASQGAFF
CDR3nt: TGCAGTGCTAGCCAAGGAGCTTTCTTT
j_gene: TRBJ1-1
abundance: -
d_gene: -
v_gene: TRBV20-1

CDR3aa: CASSLEAVGNTIYF
CDR3nt: TGTGCCAGCAGTTTAGAGGCAGTTGGAAACACCATATATTTT
j_gene: TRBJ1-3
abundance: -
d_gene: -
v_gene: TRBV28

CDR3aa: CASSLGRHRGEQYF
CDR3nt: TGCGCCAGCAGCTTAGGACGGCATCGCGGGGAGCAGTACTTC
j_gene: TRBJ2-7
abundance: few
d_gene: -
v_gene: TRBV5-1

CDR3aa: CARGLRVRLMTGELFF
CDR3nt: TGTGCCAGAGGTCTACGCGTCAGGCTAATGACCGGGGAGCTGTTTTTT
j_gene: TRBJ2-2
abundance: -
d_gene: -
v_gene: TRBV27

CDR3aa: CASSPHSNPTGGGEAFF
CDR3nt: TGTGCCAGCAGCCCCCATTCAAACCCTACAGGGGGAGGTGAAGCTTTCTTT
j_gene: TRBJ1-1
abundance: -
d_gene: TRBD1
v_gene: TRBV7-3

CDR3aa: CASSVGTTAYSGANVLTF
CDR3nt: TGTGCCAGCAGCGTAGGGACAACCGCCTACTCTGGGGCCAACGTCCTGACTTTC
j_gene: TRBJ2-6
abundance: -
d_gene: -
v_gene: TRBV9

CDR3aa: CASSSSGGQEYF
CDR3nt: TGTGCCAGCAGCTCGTCGGGGGGACAGGAGTACTTC
j_gene: TRBJ2-7
abundance: -
d_gene: -
v_gene: TRBV7-2

CDR3aa: CASSLALGRNTEAFF
CDR3nt: TGCGCCAGCAGCTTGGCCTTAGGGCGGAACACTGAAGCTTTCTTT
j_gene: TRBJ1-1
abundance: -
d_gene: -
v_gene: TRBV5-1

CDR3aa: CAGSPGSSYNEQFF
CDR3nt: TGTGCCGGTTCCCCAGGGAGCTCCTACAATGAGCAGTTCTTC
j_gene: TRBJ2-1
abundance: -
d_gene: -
v_gene: TRBV6-1

CDR3aa: CASSESGQGSYEQYF
CDR3nt: TGCGCCAGCAGTGAATCGGGACAGGGCTCCTACGAGCAGTACTTC
j_gene: TRBJ2-7
abundance: -
d_gene: TRBD1
v_gene: TRBV10-2

CDR3aa: CASSQVAGASYNEQFF
CDR3nt: TGTGCCAGCAGCCAAGTAGCGGGGGCCTCCTACAATGAGCAGTTCTTC
j_gene: TRBJ2-1
abundance: -
d_gene: TRBD2
v_gene: TRBV14

CDR3aa: CASSEEYPLRDLQWEQFF
CDR3nt: TGTGCCAGCAGTGAGGAATACCCCCTAAGGGATCTACAATGGGAGCAGTTCTTC
j_gene: TRBJ2-1
abundance: -
d_gene: -
v_gene: TRBV2

CDR3aa: CASSLHGPGGPFREQYF
CDR3nt: TGTGCCAGCAGTTTACACGGACCAGGGGGCCCATTTAGGGAGCAGTACTTC
j_gene: TRBJ2-7
abundance: -
d_gene: TRBD1
v_gene: TRBV28

CDR3aa: CASRAGLAGAQYF
CDR3nt: TGTGCCAGCAGGGCCGGACTAGCGGGAGCTCAGTACTTC
j_gene: TRBJ2-5
abundance: -
d_gene: TRBD2
v_gene: TRBV11-2

CDR3aa: CASRLDRTHGYTF
CDR3nt: TGTGCCAGCAGACTAGACAGGACGCATGGCTACACCTTC
j_gene: TRBJ1-2
abundance: -
d_gene: -
v_gene: TRBV2

CDR3aa: CASSAGLALVTDTQYF
CDR3nt: TGTGCCAGCAGTGCGGGACTAGCGCTCGTCACAGATACGCAGTATTTT
j_gene: TRBJ2-3
abundance: -
d_gene: TRBD2
v_gene: TRBV2

CDR3aa: CASSPGGEINQPQHF
CDR3nt: TGTGCCAGCAGCCCCGGGGGGGAGATCAATCAGCCCCAGCATTTT
j_gene: TRBJ1-5
abundance: -
d_gene: -
v_gene: TRBV7-2

CDR3aa: CASSLPLGTGNEKLFF
CDR3nt: TGTGCCAGCAGTTTGCCTCTGGGGACAGGAAATGAAAAACTGTTTTTT
j_gene: TRBJ1-4
abundance: once
d_gene: TRBD1
v_gene: TRBV28

CDR3aa: CASSSARQLNTEAFF
CDR3nt: TGTGCCAGTAGTTCAGCCAGACAGTTGAACACTGAAGCTTTCTTT
j_gene: TRBJ1-1
abundance: -
d_gene: -
v_gene: TRBV19

CDR3aa: CASNPNTEAFF
CDR3nt: TGTGCCAGCAACCCGAACACTGAAGCTTTCTTT
j_gene: TRBJ1-1
abundance: -
d_gene: -
v_gene: TRBV2

CDR3aa: CASSFGTANNSPLHF
CDR3nt: TGTGCCAGCAGTTTTGGGACAGCGAATAATTCACCCCTCCACTTT
j_gene: TRBJ1-6
abundance: -
d_gene: TRBD1
v_gene: TRBV5-6

CDR3aa: CASRPRAASNSPLHF
CDR3nt: TGTGCCAGCAGACCGCGGGCCGCATCCAATTCACCCCTCCACTTT
j_gene: TRBJ1-6
abundance: -
d_gene: -
v_gene: TRBV28

CDR3aa: CASSRGGAKDYGYTF
CDR3nt: TGTGCCAGCAGCCGAGGGGGCGCGAAGGACTATGGCTACACCTTC
j_gene: TRBJ1-2
abundance: -
d_gene: TRBD1
v_gene: TRBV5-4

CDR3aa: CASSQETGARGYGYTF
CDR3nt: TGCGCCAGCAGCCAAGAAACAGGGGCGCGTGGCTATGGCTACACCTTC
j_gene: TRBJ1-2
abundance: -
d_gene: TRBD1
v_gene: TRBV4-1

CDR3aa: CASSLDGSYNEQFF
CDR3nt: TGTGCCAGCAGTTTAGATGGCTCCTACAATGAGCAGTTCTTC
j_gene: TRBJ2-1
abundance: -
d_gene: -
v_gene: TRBV28

CDR3aa: CASRFGGSGEQYF
CDR3nt: TGTGCCAGCAGATTCGGGGGATCCGGCGAGCAGTACTTC
j_gene: TRBJ2-7
abundance: -
d_gene: -
v_gene: TRBV5-6

CDR3aa: CASSHELGGGYEQYF
CDR3nt: TGTGCCAGCAGCCACGAGTTGGGGGGAGGGTACGAGCAGTACTTC
j_gene: TRBJ2-7
abundance: -
d_gene: TRBD2
v_gene: TRBV7-7

CDR3aa: CASSPGDRPGAGNTIYF
CDR3nt: TGTGCCAGTAGTCCGGGGGACAGACCGGGCGCTGGAAACACCATATATTTT
j_gene: TRBJ1-3
abundance: once
d_gene: TRBD1
v_gene: TRBV19

CDR3aa: CASSFSTPGQGMSYEQYF
CDR3nt: TGTGCCAGCAGTTTCTCGACCCCGGGACAGGGGATGAGCTACGAGCAGTACTTC
j_gene: TRBJ2-7
abundance: -
d_gene: TRBD1
v_gene: TRBV28

CDR3aa: CASSLDPGGETQYF
CDR3nt: TGTGCCAGCAGTCTTGACCCAGGGGGAGAGACCCAGTACTTC
j_gene: TRBJ2-5
abundance: -
d_gene: TRBD1
v_gene: TRBV28

CDR3aa: CASSYVGGAEAFF
CDR3nt: TGTGCCAGCAGTTACGTCGGGGGCGCTGAAGCTTTCTTT
j_gene: TRBJ1-1
abundance: -
d_gene: -
v_gene: TRBV6-6

CDR3aa: CASTFDRGYGYTF
CDR3nt: TGTGCCAGCACCTTCGACAGGGGATATGGCTACACCTTC
j_gene: TRBJ1-2
abundance: -
d_gene: TRBD1
v_gene: TRBV6-1

CDR3aa: CASSLDGQSYEQYF
CDR3nt: TGCGCCAGCAGCTTGGATGGACAGTCCTACGAGCAGTACTTC
j_gene: TRBJ2-7
abundance: -
d_gene: -
v_gene: TRBV5-1

CDR3aa: CASSQDTGGVSYEQYF
CDR3nt: TGCGCCAGCAGCCAAGATACCGGGGGGGTCTCCTACGAGCAGTACTTC
j_gene: TRBJ2-7
abundance: few
d_gene: TRBD2
v_gene: TRBV4-1

CDR3aa: CAWSPGTLVADTQYF
CDR3nt: TGTGCCTGGAGTCCAGGGACCCTGGTTGCTGATACGCAGTATTTT
j_gene: TRBJ2-3
abundance: -
d_gene: -
v_gene: TRBV30

CDR3aa: CASSFGEWTEAFF
CDR3nt: TGTGCCAGCAGTTTCGGGGAATGGACTGAAGCTTTCTTT
j_gene: TRBJ1-1
abundance: -
d_gene: -
v_gene: TRBV28

CDR3aa: CASRPAGLGYEQYF
CDR3nt: TGTGCCAGCAGACCCGCAGGATTGGGTTACGAGCAGTACTTC
j_gene: TRBJ2-7
abundance: -
d_gene: -
v_gene: TRBV28

CDR3aa: CASSLRVSSGNTIYF
CDR3nt: TGTGCCAGCAGCCTCAGGGTCAGCTCTGGAAACACCATATATTTT
j_gene: TRBJ1-3
abundance: -
d_gene: -
v_gene: TRBV28

CDR3aa: CAWSQGNTIYF
CDR3nt: TGTGCCTGGAGTCAAGGAAACACCATATATTTT
j_gene: TRBJ1-3
abundance: -
d_gene: -
v_gene: TRBV30

CDR3aa: CASSSGAANTEAFF
CDR3nt: TGTGCCAGCAGTTCCGGAGCGGCGAACACTGAAGCTTTCTTT
j_gene: TRBJ1-1
abundance: -
d_gene: -
v_gene: TRBV28

CDR3aa: CATRSRATNEKLFF
CDR3nt: TGTGCCACCAGATCGCGGGCAACTAATGAAAAACTGTTTTTT
j_gene: TRBJ1-4
abundance: -
d_gene: -
v_gene: TRBV15

CDR3aa: CASSQTGQNSPLHF
CDR3nt: TGTGCCAGTAGTCAGACAGGGCAGAATTCACCCCTCCACTTT
j_gene: TRBJ1-6
abundance: -
d_gene: TRBD1
v_gene: TRBV19

CDR3aa: CASSSIWGGYTF
CDR3nt: TGTGCCAGCAGCTCCATATGGGGCGGCTACACCTTC
j_gene: TRBJ1-2
abundance: -
d_gene: -
v_gene: TRBV11-2

CDR3aa: CASSESAGTGPNTEAFF
CDR3nt: TGTGCCAGCAGTGAATCTGCCGGGACAGGGCCGAACACTGAAGCTTTCTTT
j_gene: TRBJ1-1
abundance: -
d_gene: TRBD1
v_gene: TRBV6-1

CDR3aa: CASSESGGEKPQHF
CDR3nt: TGTGCCAGCAGTGAAAGCGGGGGGGAGAAGCCCCAGCATTTT
j_gene: TRBJ1-5
abundance: once
d_gene: -
v_gene: TRBV6-1

CDR3aa: CASSYLGGYTF
CDR3nt: TGTGCCAGCAGTTACCTGGGAGGCTACACCTTC
j_gene: TRBJ1-2
abundance: -
d_gene: -
v_gene: TRBV6-5

CDR3aa: CASSEQGTEDGRQYF
CDR3nt: TGTGCCAGCAGTGAACAAGGGACGGAGGATGGAAGGCAGTACTTC
j_gene: TRBJ2-7
abundance: -
d_gene: -
v_gene: TRBV2

CDR3aa: CASSVDSPGQGSVDTQYF
CDR3nt: TGTGCCAGCAGCGTGGATTCCCCAGGACAGGGCAGTGTGGATACGCAGTATTTT
j_gene: TRBJ2-3
abundance: -
d_gene: TRBD1
v_gene: TRBV9